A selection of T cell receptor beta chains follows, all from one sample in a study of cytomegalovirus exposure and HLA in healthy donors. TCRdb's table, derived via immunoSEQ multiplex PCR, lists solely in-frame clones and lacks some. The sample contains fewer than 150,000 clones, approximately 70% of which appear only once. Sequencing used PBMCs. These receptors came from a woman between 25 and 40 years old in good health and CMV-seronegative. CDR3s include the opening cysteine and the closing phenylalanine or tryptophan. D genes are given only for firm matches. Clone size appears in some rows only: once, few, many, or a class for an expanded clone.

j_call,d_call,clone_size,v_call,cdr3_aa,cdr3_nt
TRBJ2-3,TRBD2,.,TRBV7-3,CASSPLGGVAGDTLPTDTQYF,TGTGCCAGCAGCCCCCTGGGGGGGGTAGCGGGGGATACCCTACCCACAGATACGCAGTATTTT
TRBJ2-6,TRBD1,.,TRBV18,CASSTTGGTGANVLTF,TGTGCCAGCTCAACAACAGGGGGAACTGGGGCCAACGTCCTGACTTTC
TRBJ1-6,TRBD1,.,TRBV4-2,CASSQLGLARDRASPLHF,TGTGCCAGCAGCCAACTGGGTTTGGCCCGGGACAGGGCTTCACCCCTCCACTTT
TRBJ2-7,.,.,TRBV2,CASSESRGYEQYF,TGTGCCAGCAGTGAATCGCGCGGGTACGAGCAGTACTTC
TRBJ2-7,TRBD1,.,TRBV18,CASSLGQGAYEQYF,TGTGCCAGCTCACTTGGACAGGGAGCCTACGAGCAGTACTTC
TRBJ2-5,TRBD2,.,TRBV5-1,CASSLSREEETQYF,TGCGCCAGCAGCTTATCACGGGAGGAAGAGACCCAGTACTTC
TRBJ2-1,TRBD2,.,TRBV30,CAWSVRSGGANEQFF,TGTGCCTGGAGTGTACGAAGCGGGGGGGCCAATGAGCAGTTCTTC
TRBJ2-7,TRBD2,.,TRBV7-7,CASSRSGGTNLYF,TGTGCTAGCAGCCGGAGCGGGGGGACGAACCTGTATTTC
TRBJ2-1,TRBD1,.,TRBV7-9,CASSGTGGLGNEQFF,TGTGCCAGCAGCGGGACAGGGGGCTTGGGAAATGAGCAGTTCTTC
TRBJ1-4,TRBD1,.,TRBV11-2,CASSSRTGFNEKLFF,TGTGCCAGCAGCTCGAGGACAGGGTTTAATGAAAAACTGTTTTTT
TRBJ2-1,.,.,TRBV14,CASSQRPGRGNEQFF,TGTGCCAGCAGCCAACGTCCAGGACGGGGCAATGAGCAGTTCTTC
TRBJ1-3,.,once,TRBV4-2,CASSRRSSGNTIYF,TGTGCCAGCAGCCGACGGAGCTCTGGAAACACCATATATTTT
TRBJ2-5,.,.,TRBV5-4,CASSFGRETQYF,TGTGCCAGCAGCTTTGGTCGGGAGACCCAGTACTTC
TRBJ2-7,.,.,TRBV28,CAILPKTATYEQYF,TGTGCCATCCTGCCGAAGACAGCAACCTACGAGCAGTACTTC
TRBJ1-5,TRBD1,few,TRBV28,CASSLRQGGNQPQHF,TGTGCCAGCAGTCTCAGACAGGGCGGCAATCAGCCCCAGCATTTT
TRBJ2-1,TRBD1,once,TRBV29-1,CSVYTGTGGGEQFF,TGCAGCGTTTATACCGGGACAGGGGGAGGTGAGCAGTTCTTC
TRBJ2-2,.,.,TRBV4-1,CASSQESTRGPGELFF,TGCGCCAGCAGCCAAGAGTCGACTAGGGGCCCCGGGGAGCTGTTTTTT
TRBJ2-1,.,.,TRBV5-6,CASSLPGGERSYNEQFF,TGTGCCAGCAGCTTGCCGGGGGGCGAACGCTCCTACAATGAGCAGTTCTTC
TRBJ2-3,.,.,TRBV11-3,CASSFTTTDTQYF,TGTGCCAGCAGCTTCACAACCACAGATACGCAGTATTTT
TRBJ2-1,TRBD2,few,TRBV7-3,CASSPGLAGLNEQFF,TGTGCCAGCAGCCCCGGACTAGCGGGCCTCAATGAGCAGTTCTTC
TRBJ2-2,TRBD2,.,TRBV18,CASSLRGVAGGPLLNTGELFF,TGTGCCAGCTCACTCCGAGGAGTAGCGGGAGGGCCCCTTCTGAACACCGGGGAGCTGTTTTTT
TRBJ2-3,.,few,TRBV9,CASSPSTDTQYF,TGTGCCAGCAGCCCTAGCACAGATACGCAGTATTTT
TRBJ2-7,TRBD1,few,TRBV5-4,CASSPSTGGFYEQYF,TGTGCCAGCAGCCCGTCGACAGGGGGCTTCTACGAGCAGTACTTC
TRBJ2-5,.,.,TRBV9,CASSVAQFGTQYF,TGTGCCAGCAGCGTAGCACAGTTTGGGACCCAGTACTTC
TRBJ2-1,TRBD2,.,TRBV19,CASSSLAGSYNEQFF,TGTGCCAGTAGTAGTCTAGCGGGTTCCTACAATGAGCAGTTCTTC
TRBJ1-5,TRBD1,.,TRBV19,CASRGQGIYQPQHF,TGTGCCAGTAGGGGACAGGGAATCTATCAGCCCCAGCATTTT
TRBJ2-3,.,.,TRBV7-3,CASSSSREPTDTQYF,TGTGCCAGCAGCTCTAGTCGAGAGCCCACAGATACGCAGTATTTT
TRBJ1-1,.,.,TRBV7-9,CASSLARQLNTEAFF,TGTGCCAGCAGCTTAGCAAGACAGCTGAACACTGAAGCTTTCTTT
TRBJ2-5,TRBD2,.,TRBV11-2,CASRWEGQETQYF,TGTGCCAGCCGATGGGAGGGGCAAGAGACCCAGTACTTC
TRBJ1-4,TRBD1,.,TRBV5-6,CASSPVPDRVNEKLFF,TGTGCCAGCAGCCCTGTACCCGACAGGGTAAATGAAAAACTGTTTTTT
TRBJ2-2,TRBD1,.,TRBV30,CAWDHRGAGELFF,TGTGCCTGGGACCACAGGGGAGCCGGGGAGCTGTTTTTT
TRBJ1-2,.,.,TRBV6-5,CASRTPGGSYTF,TGTGCCAGCAGAACTCCAGGAGGGAGCTACACCTTC
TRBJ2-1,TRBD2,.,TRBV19,CASGRGLDNEQFF,TGTGCCAGTGGGAGGGGTCTGGACAATGAGCAGTTCTTC
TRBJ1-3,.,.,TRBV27,CASSRAGDGNTIYF,TGTGCCAGCAGTCGGGCAGGGGACGGAAACACCATATATTTT
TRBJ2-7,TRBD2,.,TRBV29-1,CSVLGTSATPYEQYF,TGCAGCGTCCTTGGGACTAGCGCAACCCCCTACGAGCAGTACTTC
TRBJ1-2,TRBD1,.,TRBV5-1,CASSVTLGGQTLYGYTF,TGCGCCAGCAGCGTGACCTTGGGGGGACAGACTCTCTATGGCTACACCTTC
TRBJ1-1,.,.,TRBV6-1,CASSDGMNTEAFF,TGTGCCAGCAGTGACGGGATGAACACTGAAGCTTTCTTT
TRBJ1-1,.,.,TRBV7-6,CASSRGLQNTEAFF,TGTGCCAGCAGCCGGGGACTGCAGAACACTGAAGCTTTCTTT
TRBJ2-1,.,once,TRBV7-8,CASSPMRLASYNEQFF,TGTGCCAGCAGCCCTATGCGGCTAGCCTCCTACAATGAGCAGTTCTTC
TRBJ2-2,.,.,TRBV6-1,CASIRVFKAGELFF,TGTGCCAGCATCAGGGTTTTTAAGGCCGGGGAGCTGTTTTTT
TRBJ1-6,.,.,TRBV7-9,CASSLGAGQYSPPHF,TGTGCCAGCAGCTTAGGGGCTGGACAGTATTCACCCCCCCACTTT
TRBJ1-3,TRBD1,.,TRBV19,CASSTSGTGTGNTIYF,TGTGCCAGTAGTACATCCGGGACAGGGACCGGAAACACCATATATTTT
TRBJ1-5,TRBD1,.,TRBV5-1,CASSPGQGNNQPQHF,TGCGCCAGCAGCCCCGGACAGGGCAACAATCAGCCCCAGCATTTT
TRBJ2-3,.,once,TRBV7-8,CASSSGGSPSTDTQYF,TGTGCCAGCAGCTCAGGGGGGAGCCCTAGCACAGATACGCAGTATTTT